Listed below are T cell receptor beta chains from one sample, sequenced in a study of cytomegalovirus exposure and HLA in healthy donors. Only in-frame clones appear in the TCRdb table, and some are missing; sequencing was by immunoSEQ multiplex PCR. The table lists roughly 110,000 clones, 76% of them singletons. Source material: PBMCs. The receptors here all came from a woman aged 35 to 49 in good health and CMV-seropositive. Each CDR3 is given with its conserved first and last residue. The D gene is left open where the match is weak. Size values are once, few and many counts, or a class for expanded clones, and some rows have none.

d_gene	v_gene	abundance	j_gene	CDR3aa	CDR3nt
NA	TRBV5-1	NA	TRBJ1-2	CASSWRAGRDGYTF	TGCGCCAGCAGCTGGAGGGCAGGGAGGGATGGCTACACCTTC
TRBD1	TRBV25-1	NA	TRBJ2-7	CASRAPGTGKHEQYF	TGTGCCAGCAGGGCTCCCGGGACAGGGAAACACGAGCAGTACTTC
NA	TRBV7-6	NA	TRBJ2-7	CASQAYPDRSYEQYF	TGTGCCAGCCAAGCTTACCCTGATCGCTCCTACGAGCAGTACTTC
NA	TRBV18	NA	TRBJ1-1	CASSSGQNTEAFF	TGTGCCAGCTCATCCGGACAGAACACTGAAGCTTTCTTT
NA	TRBV30	NA	TRBJ1-6	CAWSGSYNSPLHF	TGTGCCTGGAGTGGGAGTTATAATTCACCCCTCCACTTT
TRBD1	TRBV7-9	NA	TRBJ1-2	CASSPGTGGFEGYGYTF	TGTGCCAGCAGCCCCGGGACAGGGGGCTTTGAAGGTTATGGCTACACCTTC
TRBD2	TRBV5-1	NA	TRBJ2-3	CASSTTSGGSRDTQYF	TGCGCCAGCAGCACGACTAGCGGGGGCTCCAGGGATACGCAGTATTTT
NA	TRBV7-2	NA	TRBJ1-3	CASSPAGVGGNTIYF	TGTGCCAGCAGCCCCGCAGGTGTGGGTGGAAACACCATATATTTT
TRBD1	TRBV7-3	NA	TRBJ1-6	CASSLNRGGDSPLHF	TGTGCCAGCAGCCTAAACAGGGGTGGCGATTCACCCCTCCACTTT
TRBD2	TRBV6-5	NA	TRBJ2-7	CASSYSTGGSYEQYF	TGTGCCAGCAGTTACTCGACGGGGGGCTCCTACGAGCAGTACTTC
TRBD1	TRBV29-1	NA	TRBJ1-2	CSVMGQGSGYTF	TGCAGCGTTATGGGACAGGGCAGTGGCTACACCTTC
NA	TRBV7-9	NA	TRBJ1-2	CASSLATVYGYTF	TGTGCCAGCAGCTTAGCTACAGTCTATGGCTACACCTTC
TRBD2	TRBV7-6	NA	TRBJ2-3	CASTKRTSGFSHSTDTQYF	TGTGCCAGCACCAAGAGGACTAGCGGGTTTTCTCATAGCACAGATACGCAGTATTTT
NA	TRBV5-1	NA	TRBJ1-5	CASSLEAGPNQPQHF	TGCGCCAGCAGCTTGGAGGCAGGGCCGAATCAGCCCCAGCATTTT
NA	TRBV5-1	NA	TRBJ2-7	CASSVLSRAMSYEQYF	TGCGCCAGCAGCGTCCTGTCGCGGGCTATGTCCTACGAGCAGTACTTC
NA	TRBV5-4	NA	TRBJ1-4	CASSLAGVGNEKLFF	TGTGCCAGCAGCTTGGCGGGGGTGGGGAATGAAAAACTGTTTTTT
NA	TRBV27	NA	TRBJ1-1	CASSLTPGNTEAFF	TGTGCCAGCAGTCTAACTCCAGGGAACACTGAAGCTTTCTTT
TRBD1	TRBV18	NA	TRBJ2-7	CASSPIVGTGGREQYF	TGTGCCAGCTCACCTATTGTCGGGACAGGGGGCAGGGAGCAGTACTTC
NA	TRBV27	NA	TRBJ2-2	CASSLLTPRRETGELFF	TGTGCCAGCAGTTTACTGACCCCCCGCAGGGAAACCGGGGAGCTGTTTTTT
NA	TRBV5-1	NA	TRBJ2-7	CASSLGFSYEQYF	TGCGCCAGCAGCTTGGGGTTCTCCTACGAGCAGTACTTC
NA	TRBV18	NA	TRBJ1-2	CASSPDQGGYGYTF	TGTGCCAGCTCCCCGGACCAGGGCGGCTATGGCTACACCTTC
TRBD2	TRBV14	NA	TRBJ2-7	CASSSRLAGESSYEQYF	TGTGCCAGCAGCTCCCGTTTAGCGGGGGAGAGCTCCTACGAGCAGTACTTC
TRBD1	TRBV5-4	NA	TRBJ2-7	CASSGDRGLNEQYF	TGTGCCAGCAGCGGAGACAGGGGGTTGAACGAGCAGTACTTC
NA	TRBV6-1	NA	TRBJ1-6	CAGGPRSSYNSPLHF	TGTGCCGGAGGACCGAGGAGCTCCTATAATTCACCCCTCCACTTT
TRBD1	TRBV30	NA	TRBJ1-2	CAWSVQGGIYGYTF	TGTGCCTGGAGTGTACAGGGGGGGATCTATGGCTACACCTTC
NA	TRBV2	NA	TRBJ1-2	CASSEGRREGTYGYTF	TGTGCCAGCAGTGAAGGCCGGAGGGAGGGAACCTATGGCTACACCTTC
NA	TRBV6-5	few	TRBJ1-6	CASSFLTGSESPLHF	TGTGCCAGCAGCTTTCTAACAGGGAGCGAATCACCCCTCCACTTT
TRBD1	TRBV30	NA	TRBJ1-2	CAWSVPGTGRYTF	TGTGCCTGGAGTGTACCCGGGACAGGTCGGTACACCTTC
TRBD1	TRBV27	NA	TRBJ1-1	CASGGQPNTEAFF	TGTGCCAGCGGGGGACAGCCGAACACTGAAGCTTTCTTT
NA	TRBV5-1	few	TRBJ2-5	CASRGTRETQYF	TGCGCCAGCAGGGGGACACGAGAGACCCAGTACTTC
NA	TRBV5-4	NA	TRBJ1-2	CASSFSWQNYGYTF	TGTGCCAGCAGCTTTTCGTGGCAGAACTATGGCTACACCTTC
NA	TRBV6-1	few	TRBJ2-7	CASSAREQYF	TGTGCCAGCAGTGCGCGCGAGCAGTACTTC
TRBD2	TRBV30	NA	TRBJ2-1	CAWSRGLAGNNEQFF	TGTGCCTGGAGTAGGGGCCTAGCGGGTAACAATGAGCAGTTCTTC
NA	TRBV2	NA	TRBJ2-7	CASSALEGYEQYF	TGTGCCAGCAGTGCTCTGGAGGGCTACGAGCAGTACTTC
NA	TRBV19	NA	TRBJ1-5	CASSIGPGPQPQHF	TGTGCCAGTAGTATAGGTCCAGGGCCCCAGCCCCAGCATTTT
NA	TRBV5-5	NA	TRBJ1-2	CASSFGGAGNYGYTF	TGTGCCAGCAGCTTTGGGGGCGCGGGTAACTATGGCTACACCTTC
TRBD2	TRBV5-1	NA	TRBJ2-1	CASSLDGSGGAKQFF	TGCGCCAGCAGCTTGGACGGTAGCGGGGGGGCCAAGCAGTTCTTC
NA	TRBV9	NA	TRBJ1-4	CASSPLQDEKLFF	TGTGCCAGCAGCCCTTTGCAGGATGAAAAACTGTTTTTT
TRBD2	TRBV19	NA	TRBJ2-5	CASSMRRLAGGPTGETQYF	TGTGCCAGTAGTATGCGTCGCCTAGCGGGGGGGCCGACGGGAGAGACCCAGTACTTC
TRBD2	TRBV2	NA	TRBJ2-7	CASIGLADYEQYF	TGTGCCAGTATTGGGCTAGCGGACTACGAGCAGTACTTC